This note documents a single T cell receptor beta chain sequence. Antigen: not known. These data are taken from a study of shared clonotypes between healthy human individuals. The overall study: The study drew on a couple of women and a few men aged 18 to 49 as donors. Study-wide results and caveats: Although depth was large, rarefaction showed that sequencing of the sorted subsets was incomplete.

Trimming shortened V by 0 bases and J by 4 bases, and 16 bases separated the two germline ends. The CDR3 spans 18 residues. Germline V gene sequence: CDR1 MGHDK, CDR2 SYGVNS. TCRdb keeps only in-frame clones here, not all; method: immunoSEQ multiplex PCR. In the table there are a few million clones, about 94% of which are singletons. CD45RO-negative CD8 cells positively selected for CCR7 made up the naive population, which excluded terminally differentiated effector memory CD45RA+ cells. V gene TRBV25-1 combines with J gene TRBJ2-6, with a tentative D call TRBD2 (5 bases). The sequenced sample consisted of naive CD8+ T cells from PBMCs. The source is a young man in good health. Some clones in this sample may be carry-over from other donors' samples. Here the CDR3 reads CASSEYRLEGSGANVLTF. CDR3 sequence (DNA): TGTGCCAGCAGTGAATATCGGCTTGAGGGATCCGGGGCCAACGTCCTGACTTTC. Variable domain in full (rest from reference TRBV25-1 and TRBJ2-6): EADIYQTPRYLVIGTGKKITLECSQTMGHDKMYWYQQDPGMELHLIHYSYGVNSTEKGDLSSESTVSRIRTEHFPLTLESARPSHTSQYLCASSEYRLEGSGANVLTFGAGSRLTVL.